Reported below is one TCR beta chain. This entry comes from a study of T cells after somatic rescue of genetic block. This table comes from immunoSEQ multiplex PCR, and its TCRdb copy is limited to in-frame clones, with some not included. The profile shows tens of thousands of clones, approximately 91% of them singletons. In germline, CDR1 is MNHEY, CDR2 SMNVEV (reference sequence). Trimming pared 6 bases from V and 3 bases from J, leaving 14 bases between. This CDR3 spans 15 amino acids. The TCR sequence derives from a man aged 25 to 40. Sample: peripheral blood mononuclear cells (PBMCs). The V call is TRBV27, the J call TRBJ2-2; maybe TRBD1 (6 bases). CDR3 DNA sequence: TGTGCCAGCAGCCGCCGTGGGGGCGACACCGGGGAGCTGTTTTTT. Amino acids: CASSRRGGDTGELFF.